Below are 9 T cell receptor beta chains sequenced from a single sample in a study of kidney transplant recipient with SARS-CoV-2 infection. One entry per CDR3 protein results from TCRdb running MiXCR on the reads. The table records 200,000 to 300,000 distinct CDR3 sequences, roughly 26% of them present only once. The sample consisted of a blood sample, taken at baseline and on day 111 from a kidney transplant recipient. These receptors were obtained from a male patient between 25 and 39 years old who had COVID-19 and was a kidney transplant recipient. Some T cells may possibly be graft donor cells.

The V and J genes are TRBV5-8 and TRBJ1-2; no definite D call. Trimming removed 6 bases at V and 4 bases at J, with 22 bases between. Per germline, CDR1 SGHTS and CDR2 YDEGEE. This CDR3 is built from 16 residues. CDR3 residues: CASINCHPRKTYGYTF. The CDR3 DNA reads TGTGCCAGCATTAATTGTCACCCACGAAAGACCTATGGCTACACCTTC. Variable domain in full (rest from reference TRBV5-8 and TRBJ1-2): EAGVTQSPTHLIKTRGQQATLRCSPISGHTSVYWYQQALGLGLQFLLWYDEGEERNRGNFPPRFSGRQFPNYSSELNVNALELEDSALYLCASINCHPRKTYGYTFGSGTRLTVV.

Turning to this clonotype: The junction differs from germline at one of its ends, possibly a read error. Here the CDR3 DNA reads TGTGCTAGCAGCTTGGAACCGGGACAGTGGAACACCATATATTTT. As protein: CASSLEPGQWNTIYF. This chain joins TRBV7-7 and TRBJ1-3; 7 bases agree with TRBD1. The CDR3 has 15 residues. Germline lookup yields CDR1 SSHAT and CDR2 FNYEAQ (reference sequence). The whole variable domain, remainder taken from reference TRBV7-7 and TRBJ1-3, is GAGVSQSPRYKVTKRGQDVTLRCDPISSHATLYWYQQALGQGPEFLTYFNYEAQPDKSGLPSDRFSAERPEGSISTLTIQRTEQRDSAMYRCASSLEPGQWNTIYFGEGSWLTVV.

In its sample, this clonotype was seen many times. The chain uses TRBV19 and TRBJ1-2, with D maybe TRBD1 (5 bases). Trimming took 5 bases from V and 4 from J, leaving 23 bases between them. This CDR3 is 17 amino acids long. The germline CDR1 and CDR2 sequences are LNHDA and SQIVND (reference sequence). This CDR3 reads CASSAFRTNRKTYGYTF. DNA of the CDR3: TGTGCCAGTAGTGCCTTTAGGACAAATCGAAAGACCTATGGCTACACCTTC.

The CDR3 region is CASAPGGLVLRQFF. The CDR3, as DNA: TGTGCCAGCGCCCCCGGGGGACTAGTGTTGCGGCAGTTCTTC. The V and J genes are TRBV27 and TRBJ2-3, with 8 bases identical to TRBD2. The J call is doubtful: the DNA matches TRBJ2-1 better. The CDR3 runs to 14 residues. CDR1 and CDR2 from the germline V gene are MNHEY and SMNVEV (reference sequence).

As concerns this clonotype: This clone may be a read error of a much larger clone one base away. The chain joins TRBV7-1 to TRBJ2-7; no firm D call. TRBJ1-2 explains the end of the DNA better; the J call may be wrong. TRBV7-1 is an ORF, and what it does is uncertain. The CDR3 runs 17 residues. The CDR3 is CASSDKTHEGRTYGYTF. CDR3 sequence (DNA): TGTGCCAGCAGCGATAAAACTCACGAGGGAAGGACCTATGGCTACACCTTC.

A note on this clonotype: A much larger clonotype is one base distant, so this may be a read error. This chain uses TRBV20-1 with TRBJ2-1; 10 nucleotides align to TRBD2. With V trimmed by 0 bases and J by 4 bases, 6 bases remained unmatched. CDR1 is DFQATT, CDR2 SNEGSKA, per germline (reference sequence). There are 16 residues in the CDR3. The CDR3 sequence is CSARDLTSGPYNEQFF. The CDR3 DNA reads TGCAGTGCTAGAGATCTGACTAGCGGGCCTTACAATGAGCAGTTCTTC.

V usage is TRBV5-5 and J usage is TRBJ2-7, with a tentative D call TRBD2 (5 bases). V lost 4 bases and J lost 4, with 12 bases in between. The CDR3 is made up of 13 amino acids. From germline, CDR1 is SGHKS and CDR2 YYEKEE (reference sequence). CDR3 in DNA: TGTGCCAGCAGCGAGGGCGAGTCGTACGAGCAGTACTTC. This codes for CASSEGESYEQYF.

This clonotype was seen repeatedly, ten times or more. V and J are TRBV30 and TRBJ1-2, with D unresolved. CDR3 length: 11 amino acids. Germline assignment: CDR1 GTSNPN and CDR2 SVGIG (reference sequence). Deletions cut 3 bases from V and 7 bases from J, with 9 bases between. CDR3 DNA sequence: TGTGCCTGGAGCATGGACCGTGGCTACACCTTC. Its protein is CAWSMDRGYTF. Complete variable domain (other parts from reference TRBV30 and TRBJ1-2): SQTIHQWPATLVQPVGSPLSLECTVEGTSNPNLYWYRQAAGRGLQLLFYSVGIGQISSEVPQNLSASRPQDRQFILSSKKLLLSDSGFYLCAWSMDRGYTFGSGTRLTVV.

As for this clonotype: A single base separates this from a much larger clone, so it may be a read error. CDR3 sequence: CAGSRGTLQPQHF. CDR3 nucleotide sequence: TGTGCCGGCAGCCGGGGGACCTTACAGCCCCAGCATTTT. The rearrangement links TRBV5-6 to TRBJ1-5; a possible D gene is TRBD1 (5 bases). Germline V CDR1 and CDR2: SGHDT, YYEEEE. The CDR3 contains 13 residues.